Presented here are 7 T cell receptor beta chains from one specimen sequenced in a study of naive and memory T cell subsets. Amplification of ligated cDNA took four PCR rounds with SP2 and nested alpha and beta constant primers. MiXCR, applied by TCRdb to the UMI-ligation and nested PCR reads, yields one record per CDR3 protein. Of about 24,000 distinct CDR3 sequences in the sample, around 6% are singletons; the top ten hold more than 5.5%. As to treatment: skin biopsy from PPD injection site in Mantoux-positive individual. An oligonucleotide containing a UMI was ligated to the 3' end of TCR cDNA. Source: skin, taken from a tuberculin skin test site. These receptors came from an adult in good health.

This clonotype was recorded at least ten times. The chain joins TRBV14 to TRBJ1-2, with 8 positions matching TRBD1. The CDR3 length is 16 residues. V shed 1 base, J shed 4 bases, and the junction held 8 bases outside the gene matches. The germline V gene encodes CDR1 SGHDN and CDR2 FVKESK. CDR3 sequence reads: CASSQASGGGSYGYTF. In DNA, the CDR3 is TGTGCCAGCAGCCAAGCGTCAGGGGGCGGAAGCTATGGCTACACCTTC.

This clonotype has a handful of counts. The V gene is TRBV20-1, the J gene TRBJ2-7; D may be TRBD1 or TRBD2 (5 bases each). The length of the CDR3 is 12 residues. Germline CDR1 and CDR2: DFQATT and SNEGSKA (reference sequence). V was clipped by 0 bases and J by 5 bases, with 8 bases between them. The DNA of the CDR3 is TGCAGTGCTAGAGAAGGGACGGACGAGCAGTACTTC. The encoded protein is CSAREGTDEQYF.

This clonotype was detected many times. This chain uses TRBV24-1 with TRBJ2-1, with TRBD2 identical over 12 bases. The J segment lost 4 bases and the V segment lost 6 bases, leaving 3 bases of the junction unmatched. The CDR3 sequence is 15 residues long. Germline V CDR1 and CDR2: KGHDR, SFDVKD. In DNA, the CDR3 is TGTGCCACCAGTTTGACTAGCGGGAGATACAATGAGCAGTTCTTC. Its protein is CATSLTSGRYNEQFF.

This clonotype was seen at least ten times. This rearrangement joins TRBV30 to TRBJ2-1; TRBD2 agrees at 7 bases. The germline V gene has CDR1 GTSNPN and CDR2 SVGIG (reference sequence). The J segment lost 8 bases and the V segment lost 5 bases, leaving 6 bases of the junction unmatched. CDR3 length equals 12 residues. CDR3 region: CAWAGVRDEQFF. In DNA form, the CDR3 reads TGTGCCTGGGCGGGAGTGCGTGATGAGCAGTTCTTC. Full variable domain (remainder filled in from reference TRBV30 and TRBJ2-1): SQTIHQWPATLVQPVGSPLSLECTVEGTSNPNLYWYRQAAGRGLQLLFYSVGIGQISSEVPQNLSASRPQDRQFILSSKKLLLSDSGFYLCAWAGVRDEQFFGPGTRLTVL.

This clonotype was detected only a few times. DNA of the CDR3: TGTGCCTGGGCTATGGGGGGACCCTCTGGAAACACCATATATTTT. This sequence encodes CAWAMGGPSGNTIYF. The rearrangement uses TRBV30 and TRBJ1-3; D perhaps matches TRBD1 (5 bases). Germline CDR1 is GTSNPN and CDR2 is SVGIG (reference sequence). Deletions cut 5 bases from V and 0 bases from J, with 14 bases between. CDR3 size: 15 residues.

This sequence joins TRBV18 and TRBJ1-2; D not certain. Trimming pared 2 bases from V and 4 bases from J, leaving 11 bases between. The germline V gene encodes CDR1 KGHSH and CDR2 LQKENI. The CDR3 spans 14 residues. This chain's CDR3 is CASSPTSGGYGYTF. CDR3 coding DNA: TGTGCCAGCTCACCAACTTCGGGCGGCTATGGCTACACCTTC.

This clonotype was recorded at least ten times. The rearrangement joins TRBV6-6 to TRBJ1-1; D not certain. CDR1 is MNHNY, CDR2 SVGAGI, per germline (reference sequence). V was cut by 4 bases and J by 2 bases, with 8 bases left in between. The CDR3 totals 13 residues. The CDR3 loop reads CASSLRGNTEAFF. DNA for the CDR3: TGTGCCAGCAGTTTGCGGGGAAACACTGAAGCTTTCTTT.